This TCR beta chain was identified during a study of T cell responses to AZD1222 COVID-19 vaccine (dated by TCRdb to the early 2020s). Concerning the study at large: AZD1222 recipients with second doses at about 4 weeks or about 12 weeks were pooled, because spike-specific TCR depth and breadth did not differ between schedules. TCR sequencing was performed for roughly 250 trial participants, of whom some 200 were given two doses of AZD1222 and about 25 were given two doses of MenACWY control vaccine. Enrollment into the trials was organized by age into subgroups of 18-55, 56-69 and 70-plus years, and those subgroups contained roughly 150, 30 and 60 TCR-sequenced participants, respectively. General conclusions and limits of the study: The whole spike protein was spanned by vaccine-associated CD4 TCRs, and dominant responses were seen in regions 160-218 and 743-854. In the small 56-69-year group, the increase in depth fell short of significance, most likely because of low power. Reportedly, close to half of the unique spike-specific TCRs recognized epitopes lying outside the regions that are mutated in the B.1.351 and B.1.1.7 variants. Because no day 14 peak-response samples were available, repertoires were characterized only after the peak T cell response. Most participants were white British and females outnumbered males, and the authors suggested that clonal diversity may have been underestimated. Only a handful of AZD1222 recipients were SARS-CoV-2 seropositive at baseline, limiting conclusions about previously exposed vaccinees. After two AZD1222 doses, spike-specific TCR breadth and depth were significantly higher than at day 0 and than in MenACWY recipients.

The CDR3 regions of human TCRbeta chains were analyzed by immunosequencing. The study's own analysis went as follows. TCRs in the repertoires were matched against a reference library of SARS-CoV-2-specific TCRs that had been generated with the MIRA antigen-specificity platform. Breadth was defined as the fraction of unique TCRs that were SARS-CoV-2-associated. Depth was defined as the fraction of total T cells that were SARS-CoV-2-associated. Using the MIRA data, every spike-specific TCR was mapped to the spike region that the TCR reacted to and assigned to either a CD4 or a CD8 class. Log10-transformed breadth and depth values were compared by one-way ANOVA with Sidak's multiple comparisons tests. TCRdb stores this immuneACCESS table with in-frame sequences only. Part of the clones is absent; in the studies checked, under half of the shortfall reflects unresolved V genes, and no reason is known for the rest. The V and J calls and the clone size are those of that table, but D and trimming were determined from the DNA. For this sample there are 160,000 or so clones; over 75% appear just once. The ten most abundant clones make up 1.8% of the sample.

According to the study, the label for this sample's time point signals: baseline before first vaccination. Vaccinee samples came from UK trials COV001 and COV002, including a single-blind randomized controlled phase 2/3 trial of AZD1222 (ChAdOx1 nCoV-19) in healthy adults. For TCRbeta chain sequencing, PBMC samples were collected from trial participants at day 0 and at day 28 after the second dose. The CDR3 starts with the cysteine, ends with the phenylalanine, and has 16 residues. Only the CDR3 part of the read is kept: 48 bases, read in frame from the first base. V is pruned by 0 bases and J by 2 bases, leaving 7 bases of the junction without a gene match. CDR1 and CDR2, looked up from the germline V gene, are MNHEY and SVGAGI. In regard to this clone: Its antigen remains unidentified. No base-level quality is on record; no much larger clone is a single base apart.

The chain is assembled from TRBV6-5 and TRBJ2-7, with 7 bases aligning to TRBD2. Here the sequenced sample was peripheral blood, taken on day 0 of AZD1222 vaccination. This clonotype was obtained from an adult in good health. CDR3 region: CASSYSMGGVAYEQYF. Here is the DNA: TGTGCCAGCAGTTACTCGATGGGAGGGGTCGCCTACGAGCAGTACTTC.